These T cell receptor beta chains were read from a single sample in a study of CD8 T cells in Susac syndrome. TCRdb recomputed calls from the immunoSEQ multiplex PCR reads with MiXCR, one row per CDR3 protein. Counted here are about 210,000 distinct CDR3 sequences, around 95% occurring once; the ten biggest clones make up 0.085% to 0.1%. Specimen: CD4+ T cells from PBMCs. These receptors were taken from a human donor with multiple sclerosis. Each CDR3 is given with its conserved first and last residue. D genes are given only for firm matches. Some rows have no size entry. The others give once, few or many, or a class for an expanded clone.

TRBD2,TRBJ2-3,once,TRBV14,CASSQLRGGGTDTQYF,TGTGCCAGCAGCCAGTTGCGGGGGGGCGGCACAGATACGCAGTATTTT
TRBD2,TRBJ2-1,NA,TRBV13,CASSPRLAGNNEQFF,TGTGCCAGCAGCCCGAGACTAGCGGGCAACAATGAGCAGTTCTTC
TRBD1,TRBJ2-7,once,TRBV7-9,CASSANPGTGGFRSYEQYF,TGTGCCAGCAGCGCCAACCCCGGGACAGGGGGCTTTCGCTCCTACGAGCAGTACTTC
NA,TRBJ1-6,NA,TRBV18,CASSPNRDTSLHF,TGTGCCAGCTCGCCCAACCGAGATACGTCCCTCCACTTT
TRBD1,TRBJ2-5,NA,TRBV2,CASSEGQGAWQETQYF,TGTGCCAGCAGTGAGGGGCAGGGGGCTTGGCAAGAGACCCAGTACTTC
TRBD1,TRBJ1-2,NA,TRBV2,CASRLTSTGAGLWSGYTF,TGTGCCAGCAGGTTGACCTCCACAGGGGCCGGTTTGTGGAGTGGCTACACCTTC
NA,TRBJ1-5,NA,TRBV3-1,CASSRFASMQGEPQHF,TGTGCCAGCAGTCGGTTTGCTTCAATGCAGGGTGAGCCCCAGCATTTT
TRBD1,TRBJ1-1,NA,TRBV5-6,CASSRQGGANTEAFF,TGTGCCAGCAGCCGACAGGGTGGCGCGAACACTGAAGCTTTCTTT
NA,TRBJ1-1,NA,TRBV9,CASSVEGERTEAFF,TGTGCCAGCAGCGTAGAAGGCGAACGCACTGAAGCTTTCTTT
NA,TRBJ1-6,once,TRBV5-1,CASSLDVIMNSPLHF,TGCGCCAGCAGCCTCGATGTGATTATGAATTCACCCCTCCACTTT
NA,TRBJ1-2,NA,TRBV7-2,CASSPRGGSGGYTF,TGTGCCAGCAGCCCCAGGGGAGGGAGCGGTGGCTACACCTTC
NA,TRBJ1-1,NA,TRBV6-6,CASSYEGGISTEAFF,TGTGCCAGCAGTTATGAGGGGGGAATCTCAACTGAAGCTTTCTTT
NA,TRBJ2-7,few,TRBV4-1,CASSQGGAVYEQYF,TGCGCCAGCAGCCAAGGGGGGGCAGTCTACGAGCAGTACTTC
NA,TRBJ2-5,NA,TRBV9,CASSGPTQETQYF,TGTGCCAGCAGCGGCCCAACACAAGAGACCCAGTACTTC
NA,TRBJ2-5,once,TRBV30,CAWSGQETQYF,TGTGCCTGGAGTGGGCAAGAGACCCAGTACTTC
TRBD1,TRBJ2-5,NA,TRBV6-1,CASGTGGQTQYF,TGTGCCAGTGGGACAGGGGGCCAGACCCAGTACTTC
NA,TRBJ2-1,NA,TRBV19,CASSIVGPSSYNEQFF,TGTGCCAGTAGTATAGTAGGCCCGAGCTCCTACAATGAGCAGTTCTTC
NA,TRBJ2-5,NA,TRBV18,CASSPLEETQYF,TGTGCCAGCTCACCACTAGAGGAGACCCAGTACTTC
NA,TRBJ2-7,NA,TRBV20-1,CSARDRMTAHEQYF,TGCAGTGCTAGAGATCGGATGACTGCCCACGAGCAGTACTTC
TRBD2,TRBJ2-7,NA,TRBV29-1,CSVEGLAGTYEQYF,TGCAGCGTTGAAGGCCTAGCGGGTACCTACGAGCAGTACTTC
NA,TRBJ2-7,NA,TRBV20-1,CSAQRQGFHEQYF,TGCAGTGCCCAACGGCAGGGTTTCCACGAGCAGTACTTC